The rows below give T cell receptor beta chains drawn from one sample of a study of control samples from healthy donors and cancer patients. Sequencing used immunoSEQ multiplex PCR; TCRdb keeps in-frame clones, though not all of them. This table has 70,000 or so clones, roughly nine tenths appearing once. Sequencing was done on a sample of PBMCs. Source of these receptors: a man in his sixties with lung cancer. Both conserved end residues are part of each CDR3. The D gene is left open where the match is weak. Some rows mark clone size as missing; the rest say once, few, many or name a class of expanded clone.

clone_size	v_call	d_call	j_call	cdr3_aa	cdr3_nt
.	TRBV6-1	.	TRBJ1-5	CASSDKSNQPQHF	TGTGCCAGCAGTGATAAAAGCAATCAGCCCCAGCATTTT
few	TRBV4-1	.	TRBJ1-4	CASSQVGEGNEKLFF	TGCGCCAGCAGCCAAGTCGGAGAGGGGAACGAAAAACTGTTTTTT
.	TRBV6-5	.	TRBJ1-3	CASSYAGRISGNTIYF	TGTGCCAGCAGTTACGCTGGACGGATCTCTGGAAACACCATATATTTT
.	TRBV19	TRBD1	TRBJ1-3	CASKTGAGNTIYF	TGTGCCAGTAAGACAGGGGCTGGAAACACCATATATTTT
.	TRBV19	.	TRBJ1-2	CASRPTGYYGYTF	TGTGCCAGTAGGCCAACAGGGTACTATGGCTACACCTTC
.	TRBV4-2	.	TRBJ1-2	CASSQEGSFNYGYTF	TGTGCCAGCAGCCAAGAGGGGTCCTTCAACTATGGCTACACCTTC
.	TRBV15	.	TRBJ1-5	CATSRPGSVGPQHF	TGTGCCACCAGCAGACCCGGCTCTGTAGGGCCCCAGCATTTT
.	TRBV3-1/TRBV3-2	.	TRBJ2-2	CASSQGDTGELFF	TGTGCCAGCAGCCAAGGAGACACCGGGGAGCTGTTTTTT
.	TRBV12-5	.	TRBJ1-2	CASGTETGLYGYTF	TGTGCTAGTGGTACCGAGACAGGACTCTATGGCTACACCTTC
few	TRBV9	TRBD1	TRBJ2-7	CASSNIQGGYEQYF	TGTGCCAGCAGCAATATACAGGGGGGTTACGAGCAGTACTTC
.	TRBV4-2	.	TRBJ2-5	CASSRVALFLETQYF	TGTGCCAGCAGCCGAGTCGCGTTGTTTTTGGAGACCCAGTACTTC